Listed below are T cell receptor beta chains from one sample, sequenced in a study of T cell responses to AZD1222 COVID-19 vaccine. Sequencing was performed with immunoSEQ multiplex PCR; in TCRdb, only in-frame clones are kept and a portion is missing. The top ten hold around 1.5% of the sample, which has 150,000 to 160,000 clones, 90% seen once. The material sequenced was peripheral blood, taken 28 days after the second AZD1222 dose. These receptors were obtained from an adult who received the AZD1222 COVID-19 vaccine. Each CDR3 is given with its conserved first and last residue. A D gene is named only where the DNA matches it firmly. Expanded clones get a size class; other rows say once, few or many, or leave the size out.

d_gene,v_gene,j_gene,abundance,CDR3nt,CDR3aa
TRBD1,TRBV15,TRBJ1-5,.,TGTGCCACCAGCCACAGGGGTAGCAATCAGCCCCAGCATTTT,CATSHRGSNQPQHF
.,TRBV7-9,TRBJ1-1,.,TGTGCCAGCAGCTACGAGGGACCGCGGGCCACTGAAGCTTTCTTT,CASSYEGPRATEAFF
TRBD1,TRBV5-1,TRBJ1-1,.,TGCGCCAGCAGCTTGAGCCGGCCAGGGGGCGTTAACACTGAAGCTTTCTTT,CASSLSRPGGVNTEAFF
.,TRBV7-2,TRBJ1-4,.,TGTGCCAGCAGCTCGACCTCATTAGAAAAACTGTTTTTT,CASSSTSLEKLFF
.,TRBV11-3,TRBJ1-2,.,TGTGCCAGCAGCTTAGCCGGGGGATATGGCTACACCTTC,CASSLAGGYGYTF
.,TRBV2,TRBJ2-1,.,TGTGCCAGCAACCCGGCAATGGATGAGCAGTTCTTC,CASNPAMDEQFF
.,TRBV7-8,TRBJ1-2,.,TGTGCCAGCTCTCGGGGGGCGAGTTTTGAGTATGGCTACACCTTC,CASSRGASFEYGYTF
.,TRBV19,TRBJ1-1,.,TGTGCCAGTAGTATAGGAATGGACCTGAACACTGAAGCTTTCTTT,CASSIGMDLNTEAFF
TRBD1,TRBV19,TRBJ1-3,few,TGTGCCACCGGAACAGGGGTGAGAGACACCATATATTTT,CATGTGVRDTIYF
TRBD1,TRBV5-4,TRBJ1-2,.,TGTGCCAGCAGCCCACCGGACAGGTTGACTCAGGGCTACACCTTC,CASSPPDRLTQGYTF
.,TRBV30,TRBJ2-3,.,TGTGCCTGGAGTCTCGGTGGAAGCACAGATACGCAGTATTTT,CAWSLGGSTDTQYF
TRBD1,TRBV28,TRBJ1-6,.,TGTGCCAGCACCGCCCACAGGGGATTAAGCTCCTATAATTCACCCCTCCACTTT,CASTAHRGLSSYNSPLHF
.,TRBV7-9,TRBJ1-4,once,TGTGCCAGCAGCCCGGGGGGGCCGGAGGAAAAACTGTTTTTT,CASSPGGPEEKLFF
.,TRBV11-2,TRBJ2-1,.,TGTGCCAGCAGCACTCGGACTAATAGTGAGCAGTTCTTC,CASSTRTNSEQFF
.,TRBV6-2/TRBV6-3,TRBJ2-7,.,TGTGCCAGCAGTTACCCCGCCGGAGGGTACAGAATCGAAACCTACGAGCAGTACTTC,CASSYPAGGYRIETYEQYF
TRBD2,TRBV4-2,TRBJ2-7,.,TGTGCCAGCAGCCCCGACGGACTAGCGGGGTCCTACGAGCAGTACTTC,CASSPDGLAGSYEQYF
TRBD1,TRBV11-2,TRBJ1-5,.,TGTGCCAGCAGCTTAGACAGGGGGGGCAATCAGCCCCAGCATTTT,CASSLDRGGNQPQHF
.,TRBV7-8,TRBJ1-1,.,TGTGCCAGCAGCCCGGGAGAGGTGCGGACAGTAGAAGCTTTCTTT,CASSPGEVRTVEAFF
.,TRBV3-1/TRBV3-2,TRBJ1-1,.,TGTGCCAGCAGCCAAGTAAGGGCTGAAGCTTTCTTT,CASSQVRAEAFF
TRBD1,TRBV6-5,TRBJ2-7,.,TGTGCCAGCAGTTTCCGACAGGGTAGGGGCGAGCAGTACTTC,CASSFRQGRGEQYF
TRBD2,TRBV7-2,TRBJ2-2,.,TGTGCCAGCAGCTTAGGGCTAGCGGGAGTAGAGGGGGAGCTGTTTTTT,CASSLGLAGVEGELFF
.,TRBV2,TRBJ2-4,.,TGTGCCAGCTGGGCGGAAAACATTCAGTACTTC,CASWAENIQYF
.,TRBV14,TRBJ2-3,.,TGTGCCAGCAGCCAAGAACGAGCGGCAGATACGCAGTATTTT,CASSQERAADTQYF
.,TRBV6-1,TRBJ1-5,.,TGTGCCAGCAGTGACCCGGGTATGCTCTCAAGCAATCAGCCCCAGCATTTT,CASSDPGMLSSNQPQHF
.,TRBV5-4,TRBJ1-6,.,TGTGCCAGCAGCCACGGCAACTTTGGACGGAATTATAATTCACCCCTCCACTTT,CASSHGNFGRNYNSPLHF
.,TRBV30,TRBJ1-5,.,TGTGCCTGCCAGTGGGGGGCAAGCAATCAGCCCCAGCATTTT,CACQWGASNQPQHF
TRBD2,TRBV4-2,TRBJ2-2,.,TGTGCCAGCAGCCAATTGACGGGAGGAACGCCCGGGGAGCTGTTTTTT,CASSQLTGGTPGELFF
.,TRBV2,TRBJ1-2,.,TGTGCCAGGGCGGGGGGCGGCTATGGCTACACCTTC,CARAGGGYGYTF
TRBD1,TRBV11-2,TRBJ1-1,.,TGTGCCAGCAGAAAGACAGGGAGGGACACTGAAGCTTTCTTT,CASRKTGRDTEAFF
.,TRBV21-1,TRBJ1-1,few,TGTGCCAGCAGCGCATACATGAACACTGAAGCTTTCTTT,CASSAYMNTEAFF
.,TRBV27,TRBJ2-7,.,TGTGCCAGCAGTTTAGGGAGCACCCTCGAGCAGTACTTC,CASSLGSTLEQYF
.,TRBV28,TRBJ2-7,.,TGTGCCAGCAGTTCGGAAGTGGGGCCTACATACGAGCAGTACTTC,CASSSEVGPTYEQYF
TRBD2,TRBV9,TRBJ2-2,few,TGTGCCAGCAGCGTTCAACCACGGAGCGGGAGTAGGACCGGGGAGCTGTTTTTT,CASSVQPRSGSRTGELFF
.,TRBV7-6,TRBJ1-6,once,TGTGCCAGCAGCGCTCGGGGTTCGTCCAATTCACCCCTCCACTTT,CASSARGSSNSPLHF
.,TRBV28,TRBJ1-2,.,TGTGCCAGCAATACCGACACTAGCTATGGCTACACCTTC,CASNTDTSYGYTF
TRBD1,TRBV10-3,TRBJ1-1,.,TGTGCCATCAGTGATTATCCGGGACAGGGAGGGGACACTGAAGCTTTCTTT,CAISDYPGQGGDTEAFF
TRBD2,TRBV2,TRBJ2-3,few,TGTGCCAGCAGTGGACTAGCGGGATTCCCAGATACGCAGTATTTT,CASSGLAGFPDTQYF
.,TRBV30,TRBJ1-5,.,TGTGCCTGGACCCTCGGTCGGGGTCAGCCCCAGCATTTT,CAWTLGRGQPQHF
.,TRBV4-1,TRBJ1-1,.,TGCGCCAGCAGCCAAGTTGGCCTTGAAGCTTTCTTT,CASSQVGLEAFF
.,TRBV28,TRBJ1-2,.,TGTGCCAGCGCAGCAGGTTGGGGAAATGGCTACACCTTC,CASAAGWGNGYTF
.,TRBV7-2,TRBJ2-2,.,TGTGCCAACTACCTGGTGAGGACCGGGGAGCTGTTTTTT,CANYLVRTGELFF
TRBD2,TRBV5-1,TRBJ2-1,.,TGCGCCAGCAGCCCTAGGCACTTAGCGGGGGGGTCCTACAATGAGCAGTTCTTC,CASSPRHLAGGSYNEQFF
TRBD1,TRBV6-6,TRBJ1-4,.,TGTGCCAGCATGAGACAGGGCATGGCTGTTGGTGAAAAACTGTTTTTT,CASMRQGMAVGEKLFF
.,TRBV2,TRBJ1-3,.,TGTGCCAGCAGTGAAGCGGCAGGGTTATCTTATTTT,CASSEAAGLSYF
TRBD1,TRBV28,TRBJ1-5,.,TGTGCCAGCAGTCGGACAGGGGGCGGGCAGCCCCAGCATTTT,CASSRTGGGQPQHF
TRBD1,TRBV15,TRBJ1-1,few,TGTGCCACCAGCAGTCCTCGAGGGGGACAGGGTCGATCGTCTGAAGCTTTCTTT,CATSSPRGGQGRSSEAFF
.,TRBV11-2,TRBJ2-7,.,TGTGCCAGCAGTTTAGGATTGTCCGAGCAGTACTTC,CASSLGLSEQYF
TRBD1,TRBV2,TRBJ2-7,.,TGTGCCAGCAAGGGCGGACAGGGCCTGTGGGAGCAGTACTTC,CASKGGQGLWEQYF
.,TRBV12-3/TRBV12-4,TRBJ2-3,.,TGTGCCAGCCAACGGACGGATACGCAGTATTTT,CASQRTDTQYF
.,TRBV12-3/TRBV12-4,TRBJ1-4,.,TGTGCCAGCAGCCCACAGCTTAATGAAAAACTGTTTTTT,CASSPQLNEKLFF
TRBD1,TRBV7-9,TRBJ1-1,.,TGTGCCAGCAGCTTAAACCCCTCAGGGGGCCTCGAAGCTTTCTTT,CASSLNPSGGLEAFF
.,TRBV15,TRBJ1-2,.,TGTGCCACCAGCAGAGTACGGGGGCGCGGCTATGGCTACACCTTC,CATSRVRGRGYGYTF
TRBD1,TRBV2,TRBJ2-7,.,TGTGCCAGCGAAACGACAGGGTCCTACGAGCAGTACTTC,CASETTGSYEQYF
.,TRBV30,TRBJ2-3,.,TGTGCCTGGGGGGACAGCACAGATACGCAGTATTTT,CAWGDSTDTQYF
.,TRBV10-1,TRBJ2-3,.,TGCGCCAGCGGGGTCATTAGGCTTCCAGATACGCAGTATTTT,CASGVIRLPDTQYF